These 28 T cell receptor beta chains were sequenced from one sample in a study of blood T cell repertoires in COVID-19. The protocol was immunoSEQ multiplex PCR, while the TCRdb copy is restricted to in-frame clones and leaves out a portion. Of around 450,000 clones listed, nearly 90% are singletons. Sequenced sample: PBMCs or T cells enriched from blood (not recorded which). These receptors were collected from a woman aged 18 to 35 with acute COVID-19.

V usage is TRBV19 and J usage is TRBJ2-7, with TRBD2 matching over 9 bases. The CDR3 runs 14 residues. Germline CDR1 LNHDA, CDR2 SQIVND (reference sequence). Unmatched junction bases numbered 4, after V lost 3 bases and J lost 4 bases. DNA for the CDR3: TGTGCCAGTAGTATTAGCGGGAGAATGTACGAGCAGTACTTC. It translates to CASSISGRMYEQYF. The full variable domain, completed using reference TRBV19 and TRBJ2-7, is DGGITQSPKYLFRKEGQNVTLSCEQNLNHDAMYWYRQDPGQGLRLIYYSQIVNDFQKGDIAEGYSVSREKKESFPLTVTSAQKNPTAFYLCASSISGRMYEQYFGPGTRLTVT.

The chain uses TRBV6-5 and TRBJ1-1; 9 bases fit TRBD1. This CDR3 contains 13 residues. CDR1 and CDR2 (germline): MNHEY, SVGAGI. The ends lost 2 bases at V and 11 bases at J; junction bases unmatched: 6. CDR3 sequence reads: CASSYRQGVVAFF. The CDR3 DNA follows: TGTGCCAGCAGTTACCGACAGGGGGTAGTGGCTTTCTTT.

This chain uses TRBV4-1 with TRBJ1-2; TRBD1 is a possible D gene (5 bases). V shed 4 bases and J shed 0 bases, with 18 bases lying between them. Germline CDR1 reads MGHRA; CDR2 reads YSYEKL. CDR3 length: 17 residues. The CDR3 sequence: CASSPSPGGLANYGYTF. CDR3 in DNA: TGCGCCAGCAGCCCATCCCCGGGGGGGTTAGCTAACTATGGCTACACCTTC.

This clone was recorded a few times. The genes are TRBV11-2 and TRBJ1-4; D is undetermined. CDR3 length equals 15 residues. Germline assignment: CDR1 SGHAT and CDR2 FQNNGV. V shed 1 base and J shed 0 bases, with 6 bases lying between them. CDR3 loop: CASSLARSTNEKLFF. CDR3 bases: TGTGCCAGCAGCTTAGCCCGGTCAACTAATGAAAAACTGTTTTTT. Complete variable domain (other parts from reference TRBV11-2 and TRBJ1-4): EAGVAQSPRYKIIEKRQSVAFWCNPISGHATLYWYQQILGQGPKLLIQFQNNGVVDDSQLPKDRFSAERLKGVDSTLKIQPAKLEDSAVYLCASSLARSTNEKLFFGSGTQLSVL.

V gene TRBV9 combines with J gene TRBJ2-1; 13 bases line up with TRBD2. J gave up 8 bases and V 6 bases, and 11 bases lay outside the gene matches. The length of the CDR3 is 16 residues. Germline V CDR1 and CDR2: SGDLS, YYNGEE. The CDR3 sequence: CASTPGGTSGKDEQFF. Written as DNA, the CDR3 is TGTGCCAGCACCCCAGGGGGGACTAGCGGGAAGGATGAGCAGTTCTTC.

The chain has TRBV5-6 and TRBJ1-1; D is ambiguous. Looked up from germline, CDR1 is SGHDT and CDR2 is YYEEEE. Trimming removed 2 bases at V and 3 bases at J, with 5 bases between. CDR3 length: 12 residues. CDR3 nucleotide sequence: TGTGCCAGCAGCTTTCGTGACACTGAAGCTTTCTTT. It is translated as CASSFRDTEAFF. Looking up the rest from reference TRBV5-6 and TRBJ1-1 gives the full variable domain: DAGVTQSPTHLIKTRGQQVTLRCSPKSGHDTVSWYQQALGQGPQFIFQYYEEEERQRGNFPDRFSGHQFPNYSSELNVNALLLGDSALYLCASSFRDTEAFFGQGTRLTVV.

This rearrangement joins TRBV4-1 to TRBJ2-3; 9 nucleotides agree with TRBD1. CDR1 and CDR2 (germline): MGHRA, YSYEKL. This CDR3 spans 15 amino acids. V shed 2 bases and J 3 bases; nucleotides not matched to a gene: 3. The CDR3 nucleotides are TGCGCCAGCAGCCAAACTGGACAGGGGACAGATACGCAGTATTTT. Translating gives CASSQTGQGTDTQYF.

The chain is built from TRBV27 and TRBJ1-6, with D unresolved. V was pared by 2 bases and J by 10 bases, with 9 bases between. Germline V gene sequence: CDR1 MNHEY, CDR2 SMNVEV (reference sequence). CDR3 size: 13 residues. CDR3 nucleotide sequence: TGTGCCAGCAGTTTACGTCGTCTGTCACCCCTCCACTTT. Residues: CASSLRRLSPLHF.

This chain connects TRBV6-5 to TRBJ1-2, with 9 nucleotides matching TRBD1. The CDR3 length is 14 residues. From germline, CDR1 is MNHEY and CDR2 SVGAGI. V trimming: 5 bases; J trimming: 4 bases; junction bases outside the gene matches: 5. Written as DNA, the CDR3 is TGTGCCAGCAGTAGGGACAGGGTTTCCTATGGCTACACCTTC. Amino acids: CASSRDRVSYGYTF.

The rearrangement uses TRBV6-5 and TRBJ1-6, with TRBD1 as a possible D gene (6 bases). In germline, CDR1 is MNHEY, CDR2 SVGAGI. Trimming pared 8 bases from V and 6 bases from J, leaving 8 bases between. CDR3 length equals 12 residues. Written as DNA, the CDR3 is TGTGCCAGCTGGACAGTTAATTCACCCCTCCACTTT. Its protein is CASWTVNSPLHF.

V gene TRBV5-4 combines with J gene TRBJ2-5, with 7 bases aligning to TRBD2. CDR3 length: 16 amino acids. Trimming took 0 bases from V and 5 from J; bases not matched to a gene: 10. Germline CDR1 reads SGHNT; CDR2 reads YYREEE (reference sequence). CDR3 sequence reads: CASSLDLSGLGETQYF. CDR3 bases: TGTGCCAGCAGCTTGGACCTTAGCGGGTTGGGTGAGACCCAGTACTTC.

The chain has TRBV11-2 and TRBJ2-3; D ambiguous. Germline assignment: CDR1 SGHAT and CDR2 FQNNGV. The V and J ends lost 1 base and 6 bases respectively, with 5 bases between them. CDR3 length: 12 amino acids. The CDR3 DNA is TGTGCCAGCAGCTTAGTCGGGGATACGCAGTATTTT. Translation: CASSLVGDTQYF.

J is TRBJ1-5 and V is TRBV6-5, with TRBD1 identical over 10 bases. V shed 10 bases, J shed 2 bases, and the junction held 5 bases outside the gene matches. The CDR3 is 14 amino acids. Germline CDR1 is MNHEY and CDR2 is SVGAGI. The CDR3 bases are TGTGCCACCGAGACAGGGGGCGGCAATCAGCCCCAGCATTTT. This gives the protein CATETGGGNQPQHF.

The genes are TRBV5-4 and TRBJ1-1, with a tentative D call TRBD1 (6 bases). Trimming pared 4 bases from V and 3 bases from J, leaving 22 bases between. The CDR3 extends over 17 amino acids. Per germline, CDR1 SGHNT and CDR2 YYREEE (reference sequence). The CDR3 loop is CASSPGPGGRGYTEAFF. DNA for the CDR3: TGTGCCAGCAGCCCCGGGCCGGGGGGGCGCGGGTACACTGAAGCTTTCTTT.

The chain uses TRBV12-5 and TRBJ1-5; D may be TRBD1 (6 bases). This CDR3 has 14 amino acids. CDR1 is LGHNT, CDR2 FRNRAP, per germline. Trimming took 3 bases from V and 4 from J, leaving 10 bases between them. For the CDR3, the DNA is TGTGCTAGTGGTTTAGGGGGATGGAATCAGCCCCAGCATTTT. Amino acids: CASGLGGWNQPQHF.

This clone has just one count. J is TRBJ2-2 and V is TRBV28; 9 bases are a match to TRBD1. The CDR3 has 14 residues. The V gene's germline CDR1 is MDHEN and CDR2 SYDVKM. V lost 6 bases, J lost 8 bases, and 7 bases stayed unmatched. CDR3: CASSPTGGLGELFF. CDR3 coding DNA: TGTGCCAGCAGCCCAACAGGGGGCTTAGGGGAGCTGTTTTTT.

The chain recombines TRBV10-1 with TRBJ1-6; no clear D gene. Deletions cut 4 bases from V and 7 bases from J, with 8 bases between. This CDR3 is built from 13 residues. Per germline, CDR1 WNHNN and CDR2 SYGVQD (reference sequence). CDR3 region: CASSASQNSPLHF. The CDR3 region has the DNA TGCGCCAGCAGTGCCTCCCAGAATTCACCCCTCCACTTT.

This chain uses TRBV28 with TRBJ1-5; unclear D gene. Between the trimmed V and J ends, which lost 2 bases and 4 bases, there was a span of 15 bases. Germline CDR1 reads MDHEN; CDR2 reads SYDVKM. The CDR3 is 16 amino acids. The CDR3, as DNA: TGTGCCAGCAGTTTACTTTCGGTTCTCTTTAATCAGCCCCAGCATTTT. This codes for CASSLLSVLFNQPQHF.

Only one count was recorded for this clone. Other DNA sequences in this sample translate to the same CDR3. The gene calls are TRBV20-1 and TRBJ2-3; no clear D gene. The CDR3 is 10 amino acids. V dropped 3 bases and J dropped 6 bases, with 4 bases sitting between them. Germline V lookup: CDR1 DFQATT, CDR2 SNEGSKA (reference sequence). DNA of the CDR3: TGCAGTGCTAGGAGGGATACGCAGTATTTT. Translating it yields CSARRDTQYF.

CDR3 region: CASSYKRETDTQYF. CDR3 coding DNA: TGTGCCAGCAGTTATAAGCGGGAGACAGATACGCAGTATTTT. This rearrangement joins TRBV6-2 or TRBV6-3 to TRBJ2-3, with 8 bases aligning to TRBD2. CDR1 MNHEY and CDR2 SVGEGT come from the germline V gene. V lost 3 bases, J lost 3 bases, and 2 bases stayed unmatched. The CDR3 extends over 14 amino acids.

This sequence joins TRBV19 and TRBJ1-5; 10 bases fit TRBD1. Germline V CDR1 and CDR2: LNHDA, SQIVND (reference sequence). V shed 11 bases, J shed 1 base, and the junction held 17 bases outside the gene matches. The CDR3 spans 18 residues. The CDR3 protein is CAPLQGTGVELSNQPQHF. CDR3 DNA: TGTGCCCCATTACAGGGGACAGGGGTTGAGTTGAGCAATCAGCCCCAGCATTTT.

CDR3 in amino acids: CASSVISGTSGGAMETQYF. The CDR3 DNA sequence: TGTGCCAGCAGTGTGATTTCCGGGACTAGCGGGGGGGCCATGGAGACCCAGTACTTC. The chain carries TRBV6-1 and TRBJ2-5; 16 nucleotides agree with TRBD2. This CDR3 region has 19 residues. V shed 4 bases, J shed 5 bases, and the junction held 13 bases outside the gene matches. Germline CDR1 and CDR2: MNHNS and SASEGT.

The chain combines TRBV2 with TRBJ1-5; D remains ambiguous. CDR3 size: 14 residues. CDR1 and CDR2 from the germline V gene are SNHLY and FYNNEI. Trimming cost V 1 base and J 3 bases, with 7 bases left between them. DNA of the CDR3: TGTGCCAGCAGTGAAGGTGGCTCCAATCAGCCCCAGCATTTT. Residues: CASSEGGSNQPQHF. Full variable domain (outside the CDR3, taken from reference TRBV2 and TRBJ1-5): EPEVTQTPSHQVTQMGQEVILRCVPISNHLYFYWYRQILGQKVEFLVSFYNNEISEKSEIFDDQFSVERPDGSNFTLKIRSTKLEDSAMYFCASSEGGSNQPQHFGDGTRLSIL.

This clone has just a few counts. The genes are TRBV7-9 and TRBJ2-7, with D possibly TRBD2 on 6 matching bases. Germline loops: CDR1 SEHNR, CDR2 FQNEAQ (reference sequence). The CDR3 runs 15 residues. V lost 7 bases and J lost 5, with 21 bases in between. CDR3 nucleotides: TGTGCCAGCACCACACGGGGCAGTTGGGAGGACGAGCAGTACTTC. This gives the protein CASTTRGSWEDEQYF.

V usage is TRBV6-1 and J usage is TRBJ1-2; maybe TRBD1 (5 bases). CDR1 is MNHNS, CDR2 SASEGT, per germline. Trimming removed 2 bases from V and 4 bases from J, with 8 bases in between. The CDR3 contains 13 residues. The CDR3 is CASSEQGAYGYTF. CDR3 bases: TGTGCCAGCAGTGAACAGGGTGCCTATGGCTACACCTTC.

The chain couples TRBV5-6 to TRBJ1-1, with a tentative D call TRBD1 (5 bases). The CDR3 extends over 15 amino acids. Germline CDR1 and CDR2: SGHDT and YYEEEE. V shed 3 bases and J shed 3 bases, with 15 bases lying between them. This CDR3 is CASSSTLRVDTEAFF. Written as DNA, the CDR3 is TGTGCCAGCAGCTCCACACTCAGGGTGGACACTGAAGCTTTCTTT.

This clone was detected once. V usage is TRBV9 and J usage is TRBJ1-6, with TRBD1 identical over 8 bases. CDR3 size: 14 residues. Trimming at V came to 4 bases and at J to 10 bases, leaving 7 bases not matched to a gene. Germline CDR1 and CDR2: SGDLS and YYNGEE. The CDR3: CASSPRTGPSPLHF. CDR3 sequence (DNA): TGTGCCAGCAGCCCTCGGACAGGGCCCTCACCCCTCCACTTT.

The chain joins TRBV7-9 to TRBJ1-4, with D unclear. V gave up 2 bases and J gave up 4 bases, with 8 bases separating them. Looked up from germline, CDR1 is SEHNR and CDR2 is FQNEAQ (reference sequence). There are 14 residues in the CDR3. DNA of the CDR3: TGTGCCAGCAGCTTAACCGGGGATAATGAAAAACTGTTTTTT. Translating it yields CASSLTGDNEKLFF.